This TCR beta chain came from a study of regulatory T cells in long-lasting Graves disease. General study results and limits: Thyroid tissue was not studied; only peripheral blood was.

V was shortened by 1 base and J by 6 bases, with 10 bases between the two germline ends. The CDR3 has 13 residues. The germline CDR1 and CDR2 sequences are SGHTA and FQGNSA. Through Arm-PCR of CDR3 regions and iRepertoire HTBI primers, TCR beta libraries were built. TCRdb used MiXCR to reprocess the multiplex PCR reads, holding one entry per CDR3 protein. The sample has about 470,000 distinct CDR3 sequences, 20% to 25% seen once. This clonotype occurred once. No antigen is known for it. A much larger clonotype is one base distant, so this may be a read error. Stated time point: persistent/refractory GD, antithyroid drugs over 5 years with positive TRAb. PBMCs were the source of the RNA used for TCR sequencing.

The sequencing used peripheral blood mononuclear cells (PBMCs), collected when the disease was refractory, from a patient treated with antithyroid drugs. The chain employs TRBV7-2 and TRBJ2-7; the D is unclear. The receptor comes from a female donor with Graves disease. The CDR3 is CASSLDQASEQYF. The CDR3 DNA follows: TGTGCCAGCAGCTTAGATCAGGCGAGCGAGCAGTACTTC.